These 6 T cell receptor beta chains were sequenced from one sample in a study of T cells after yellow fever vaccination. TCRdb itself ran the 5' RACE reads through MiXCR, one entry per CDR3 protein. The data hold approximately 600,000 distinct CDR3 sequences, with approximately 13% observed a single time. The sample consisted of PBMCs, taken on the day of the yellow fever booster vaccination. The origin of the receptors is a man aged 25 to 40 who received the YFV17D yellow fever vaccine.

The chain recombines TRBV12-3 or TRBV12-4 with TRBJ1-5; D remains ambiguous. The CDR3 sequence is 14 residues long. V was clipped by 5 bases and J by 0 bases, with 8 bases between them. CDR3 nucleotides: TGTGCCAGCAGTCCAGACTATAGCAATCAGCCCCAGCATTTT. Translating it yields CASSPDYSNQPQHF.

This clonotype was observed a few times. CDR3 amino acids: CSAREFLAGSYNEQFF. The CDR3 DNA follows: TGCAGTGCTAGAGAATTCCTAGCGGGTTCCTACAATGAGCAGTTCTTC. This chain joins TRBV20-1 and TRBJ2-1; 8 bases match TRBD2. The CDR3 sequence is 16 residues long. Germline V gene lookup returns CDR1 DFQATT and CDR2 SNEGSKA (reference sequence). Trimming cost V 0 bases and J 1 base; bases outside gene matches: 5.

This clonotype was recorded a few times. The chain combines TRBV19 with TRBJ2-7, with D perhaps TRBD2 (6 bases). V was pared by 4 bases and J by 2 bases, with 12 bases between. Per the germline V gene, CDR1 is LNHDA and CDR2 is SQIVND (reference sequence). CDR3 length equals 14 residues. CDR3 loop: CASSTVAGPYEQYF. The CDR3 nucleotides read TGTGCCAGTAGTACGGTCGCGGGGCCCTACGAGCAGTACTTC. Variable domain in full (rest from reference TRBV19 and TRBJ2-7): DGGITQSPKYLFRKEGQNVTLSCEQNLNHDAMYWYRQDPGQGLRLIYYSQIVNDFQKGDIAEGYSVSREKKESFPLTVTSAQKNPTAFYLCASSTVAGPYEQYFGPGTRLTVT.

This clonotype came up many times. The chain combines TRBV3-1 with TRBJ2-1; the match to TRBD2 covers 7 bases. Per the germline V gene, CDR1 is LGHDT and CDR2 is YNNKEL (reference sequence). J lost 0 bases, V lost 4 bases, and 3 bases had no gene match. The CDR3 loop spans 15 amino acids. The CDR3 region has the DNA TGTGCCAGCAGCCCAGCGGGACGCTCCTACAATGAGCAGTTCTTC. This encodes CASSPAGRSYNEQFF.

This clonotype was detected a few times. V gene TRBV10-3 combines with J gene TRBJ1-5, with 12 positions matching TRBD1. The V and J ends lost 6 bases and 4 bases, in that order; junction bases with no gene match: 4. This CDR3 spans 15 amino acids. Looked up from germline, CDR1 is ENHRY and CDR2 is SYGVKD. In DNA, the CDR3 is TGTGCCATCAGCGGGACAGGGGGCGAGAATCAGCCCCAGCATTTT. Encoded protein: CAISGTGGENQPQHF.

In regard to this clonotype: A much larger clone is a single base away; this may be a read error. V usage is TRBV5-6 and J usage is TRBJ2-7; D ambiguous. The CDR3 covers 12 residues. CDR1 is SGHDT, CDR2 YYEEEE, per germline. V was cut by 4 bases and J by 3 bases, with 8 bases left in between. The CDR3 DNA reads TGTGCCAGCAGCCAGACCCACTACGAGCAGTACTTC. It translates to CASSQTHYEQYF.